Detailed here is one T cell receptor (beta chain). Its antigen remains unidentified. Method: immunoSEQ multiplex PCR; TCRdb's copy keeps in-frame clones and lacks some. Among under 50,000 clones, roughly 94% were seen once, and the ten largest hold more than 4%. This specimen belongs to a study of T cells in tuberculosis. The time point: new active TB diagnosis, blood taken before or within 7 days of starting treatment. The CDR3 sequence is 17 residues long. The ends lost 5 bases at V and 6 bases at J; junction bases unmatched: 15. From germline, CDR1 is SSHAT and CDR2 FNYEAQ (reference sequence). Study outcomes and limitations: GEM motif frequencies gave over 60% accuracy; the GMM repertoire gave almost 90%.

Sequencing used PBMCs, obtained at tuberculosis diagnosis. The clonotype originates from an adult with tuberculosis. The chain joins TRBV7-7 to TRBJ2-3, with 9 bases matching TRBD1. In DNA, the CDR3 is TGTGCCAGCAGCCAGATTACAGCCGGGACAGGGATGGATACGCAGTATTTT. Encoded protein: CASSQITAGTGMDTQYF.